This TCR beta chain was retrieved from a study of technical replicates of blood from a few donors. Trimming took 3 bases from V and 6 from J; bases not matched to a gene: 11. The germline V gene encodes CDR1 MNHNS and CDR2 SASEGT. The length of the CDR3 is 16 residues. Using immunoSEQ multiplex PCR, the repertoire was profiled, and TCRdb retains in-frame clones only, with some absent. Here the sample spans roughly 73,000 clones, 90% to 95% being singletons. The V gene is TRBV6-1, the J gene TRBJ1-2; 9 bases are a match to TRBD1. The sequencing sample was made of T cells isolated from PBMCs. The sequence was obtained from a human donor in good health. DNA of the CDR3: TGTGCCAGCAGTGATAAGAGAGACAGGGGGAGAGATGGCTACACCTTC. The encoded protein is CASSDKRDRGRDGYTF.